This note documents a single TCR beta chain sequence. Its antigen remains unknown. The sample comes from a study of breast tumors, draining lymph nodes, adjacent tissues. MiXCR, run by TCRdb on the multiplex PCR reads, gives a single entry per CDR3 protein. This table holds approximately 11,000 distinct CDR3 sequences, under 40% found once. Overall study results and limits: Tumor TCR diversity was below lymph nodes but above nontumor tissue. Most tumor T cells seemingly derive from lymph node, then expand in tumor.

This receptor was taken from a female donor with breast cancer. Some clones in this sample may be carry-over from other donors' samples. Sequences were obtained from breast tumor tissue.

The CDR3 spells CATSDPGTGGASEKLFF. CDR3 nucleotides: TGTGCCACCAGTGATCCCGGGACAGGGGGCGCCAGTGAAAAACTGTTTTTT. The chain recombines TRBV24-1 with TRBJ1-4, with TRBD1 matching 12 bases. The CDR3 runs to 17 residues. V shed 3 bases and J 7 bases; nucleotides not matched to a gene: 8. The germline V gene has CDR1 KGHDR and CDR2 SFDVKD.